These T cell receptor beta chains were read from a single sample in a study of neurological immune-mediated disorders. Via MiXCR, TCRdb re-called the 5' RACE reads, giving one row per CDR3 protein. This table holds 25,000 to 35,000 distinct CDR3 sequences, more than 14% found once. Sequencing was done on a sample of PBMCs. Source of these receptors: a man in his 70s in good health. Both conserved end residues are part of each CDR3. The order of the fields is V gene, clone size, J gene, D gene, CDR3 protein, CDR3 DNA. A D gene is named only where the DNA matches it firmly. Some rows have no size entry. The others give once, few or many, or a class for an expanded clone.

v_call: TRBV5-1
clone_size: many
j_call: TRBJ2-3
d_call: TRBD2
cdr3_aa: CASKLAGVRDTQYF
cdr3_nt: TGCGCCAGCAAACTAGCGGGGGTTCGAGATACGCAGTATTTT

v_call: TRBV7-2
clone_size: many
j_call: TRBJ2-7
d_call: NA
cdr3_aa: CASSLTSSSYEQYF
cdr3_nt: TGTGCCAGCAGCTTAACTAGCTCCTCCTACGAGCAGTACTTC

v_call: TRBV7-2
clone_size: many
j_call: TRBJ1-5
d_call: NA
cdr3_aa: CASSPGYGNQPQHF
cdr3_nt: TGTGCCAGCAGCCCAGGGTATGGCAATCAGCCCCAGCATTTT

v_call: TRBV19
clone_size: many
j_call: TRBJ1-2
d_call: TRBD1
cdr3_aa: CASGGQDRDGGYTF
cdr3_nt: TGTGCCAGTGGTGGACAGGACAGGGACGGCGGCTACACCTTC

v_call: TRBV20-1
clone_size: many
j_call: TRBJ1-5
d_call: NA
cdr3_aa: CSARGEGEPQHF
cdr3_nt: TGCAGTGCCCGAGGGGAGGGGGAGCCCCAGCATTTT

v_call: TRBV4-1
clone_size: many
j_call: TRBJ1-4
d_call: NA
cdr3_aa: CASSQGSLYEKLFF
cdr3_nt: TGCGCCAGCAGCCAAGGTTCATTATATGAAAAACTGTTTTTT

v_call: TRBV7-2
clone_size: many
j_call: TRBJ1-1
d_call: NA
cdr3_aa: CASSLGVGTEAFF
cdr3_nt: TGTGCCAGCAGCCTGGGCGTGGGTACTGAAGCTTTCTTT

v_call: TRBV6-5
clone_size: many
j_call: TRBJ1-6
d_call: NA
cdr3_aa: CASNPGPDRLYSPLHF
cdr3_nt: TGTGCCAGCAACCCCGGCCCCGACAGGTTGTATTCACCCCTCCACTTT

v_call: TRBV5-1
clone_size: many
j_call: TRBJ1-5
d_call: NA
cdr3_aa: CASSQTGNSNQPQHF
cdr3_nt: TGCGCCAGCAGCCAAACAGGGAATAGCAATCAGCCCCAGCATTTT

v_call: TRBV4-3
clone_size: many
j_call: TRBJ2-7
d_call: NA
cdr3_aa: CASSQYIDSIQQYF
cdr3_nt: TGCGCCAGCAGCCAATATATAGACAGTATCCAGCAGTACTTC

v_call: TRBV14
clone_size: many
j_call: TRBJ2-7
d_call: TRBD1
cdr3_aa: CASSRGQGMGEQYF
cdr3_nt: TGTGCCAGCAGCCGGGGACAGGGGATGGGCGAGCAGTACTTC

v_call: TRBV29-1
clone_size: few
j_call: TRBJ1-5
d_call: TRBD1
cdr3_aa: CSVTDRVGEAQHF
cdr3_nt: TGCAGCGTAACAGACAGGGTTGGAGAGGCCCAGCATTTT

v_call: TRBV5-1
clone_size: many
j_call: TRBJ2-7
d_call: NA
cdr3_aa: CASSLAGEVDEQYF
cdr3_nt: TGCGCCAGCAGCTTGGCAGGGGAGGTCGACGAGCAGTACTTC

v_call: TRBV28
clone_size: many
j_call: TRBJ2-7
d_call: TRBD1
cdr3_aa: CASRMTGSDYEQYF
cdr3_nt: TGTGCCAGCAGGATGACAGGGTCTGACTACGAGCAGTACTTC

v_call: TRBV20-1
clone_size: many
j_call: TRBJ2-5
d_call: TRBD1
cdr3_aa: CSAREGQGITETQYF
cdr3_nt: TGCAGTGCTAGAGAGGGACAGGGAATCACAGAGACCCAGTACTTC

v_call: TRBV7-2
clone_size: many
j_call: TRBJ2-5
d_call: NA
cdr3_aa: CASSLAMGGRETQYF
cdr3_nt: TGTGCCAGCAGCTTAGCGATGGGGGGCCGGGAGACCCAGTACTTC

v_call: TRBV3-1
clone_size: many
j_call: TRBJ2-3
d_call: TRBD2
cdr3_aa: CASSQRSGGGSDTQYF
cdr3_nt: TGTGCCAGCAGCCAGCGTAGCGGGGGGGGTTCGGATACGCAGTATTTT

v_call: TRBV20-1
clone_size: many
j_call: TRBJ1-1
d_call: NA
cdr3_aa: CSAREAGNTEAFF
cdr3_nt: TGCAGTGCTAGAGAAGCGGGGAACACTGAAGCTTTCTTT

v_call: TRBV5-1
clone_size: NA
j_call: TRBJ2-1
d_call: TRBD1
cdr3_aa: CASGQGAAYNEQFF
cdr3_nt: TGCGCCAGCGGACAGGGCGCAGCGTACAATGAGCAGTTCTTC

v_call: TRBV6-4
clone_size: many
j_call: TRBJ1-5
d_call: NA
cdr3_aa: CASSGEVNQPQHF
cdr3_nt: TGTGCCAGCAGTGGGGAGGTGAATCAGCCCCAGCATTTT

v_call: TRBV3-1
clone_size: many
j_call: TRBJ2-2
d_call: TRBD2
cdr3_aa: CASSQPGLAGGPPTGELFF
cdr3_nt: TGTGCCAGCAGCCAACCTGGACTAGCGGGGGGCCCGCCCACCGGGGAGCTGTTTTTT

v_call: TRBV10-3
clone_size: medium-sized
j_call: TRBJ2-7
d_call: NA
cdr3_aa: CAISDPGGSYEQYF
cdr3_nt: TGTGCCATCAGTGATCCGGGTGGCTCCTACGAGCAGTACTTC

v_call: TRBV25-1
clone_size: NA
j_call: TRBJ2-3
d_call: TRBD2
cdr3_aa: CASRSRGATDTQYF
cdr3_nt: TGTGCCAGCAGGTCGCGGGGGGCCACAGATACGCAGTATTTT

v_call: TRBV6-5
clone_size: many
j_call: TRBJ1-1
d_call: NA
cdr3_aa: CARLRTQAVNTEAFF
cdr3_nt: TGTGCCCGACTCAGGACGCAAGCAGTGAACACTGAAGCTTTCTTT

v_call: TRBV10-3
clone_size: many
j_call: TRBJ2-6
d_call: TRBD1
cdr3_aa: CAISPRTGGSGANVLTF
cdr3_nt: TGTGCCATCAGCCCTCGGACAGGAGGCTCTGGGGCCAACGTCCTGACTTTC

v_call: TRBV10-3
clone_size: many
j_call: TRBJ2-1
d_call: NA
cdr3_aa: CAISDPSIYEQFF
cdr3_nt: TGTGCCATCAGTGATCCGAGTATCTATGAGCAGTTCTTC

v_call: TRBV5-1
clone_size: once
j_call: TRBJ2-7
d_call: NA
cdr3_aa: CASSLVGLAAHEQYF
cdr3_nt: TGCGCCAGCAGCTTGGTGGGTCTAGCAGCCCACGAGCAGTACTTC

v_call: TRBV27
clone_size: many
j_call: TRBJ2-1
d_call: TRBD1
cdr3_aa: CASRQGAGNEQFF
cdr3_nt: TGTGCCAGCAGACAGGGGGCGGGCAATGAGCAGTTCTTC

v_call: TRBV20-1
clone_size: NA
j_call: TRBJ2-3
d_call: TRBD1
cdr3_aa: CSVAQGAIDTQYF
cdr3_nt: TGCAGTGTCGCACAGGGGGCGATAGATACGCAGTATTTT

v_call: TRBV5-6
clone_size: many
j_call: TRBJ2-3
d_call: TRBD2
cdr3_aa: CASSLPGLAGGTDTQYF
cdr3_nt: TGTGCCAGCAGCCTACCGGGACTAGCGGGGGGCACAGATACGCAGTATTTT

v_call: TRBV7-9
clone_size: many
j_call: TRBJ2-7
d_call: TRBD1
cdr3_aa: CASSRIRDSYSYEQYF
cdr3_nt: TGTGCCAGCAGCCGTATCCGGGACAGTTACTCCTACGAGCAGTACTTC

v_call: TRBV24-1
clone_size: many
j_call: TRBJ2-2
d_call: NA
cdr3_aa: CATSAMRAGELFF
cdr3_nt: TGTGCCACCAGTGCAATGAGGGCCGGGGAGCTGTTTTTT

v_call: TRBV12-3/TRBV12-4
clone_size: many
j_call: TRBJ2-1
d_call: NA
cdr3_aa: CASSLAGVNEQFF
cdr3_nt: TGTGCCAGCAGCCTAGCCGGGGTTAATGAGCAGTTCTTC

v_call: TRBV6-1
clone_size: many
j_call: TRBJ1-1
d_call: NA
cdr3_aa: CASRREGWTEAFF
cdr3_nt: TGTGCCAGCAGGAGGGAGGGTTGGACTGAAGCTTTCTTT

v_call: TRBV20-1
clone_size: many
j_call: TRBJ1-3
d_call: NA
cdr3_aa: CSAKLSRGNTIYF
cdr3_nt: TGCAGTGCAAAACTGAGTCGTGGAAACACCATATATTTT

v_call: TRBV7-9
clone_size: many
j_call: TRBJ2-1
d_call: TRBD2
cdr3_aa: CASSLPFRLAGGAGEQFF
cdr3_nt: TGTGCCAGCAGCTTACCGTTCCGACTAGCGGGGGGTGCAGGTGAGCAGTTCTTC

v_call: TRBV27
clone_size: many
j_call: TRBJ1-6
d_call: NA
cdr3_aa: CASSLSGEGDSPLHF
cdr3_nt: TGTGCCAGCAGTTTATCAGGGGAGGGGGATTCACCCCTCCACTTT

v_call: TRBV4-3
clone_size: many
j_call: TRBJ2-3
d_call: NA
cdr3_aa: CASSQDPHYNPSDTQYF
cdr3_nt: TGCGCCAGCAGCCAAGACCCCCATTATAACCCCTCAGATACGCAGTATTTT

v_call: TRBV4-3
clone_size: many
j_call: TRBJ1-2
d_call: NA
cdr3_aa: CASSQEWITGGNYGYTF
cdr3_nt: TGCGCCAGCAGCCAAGAGTGGATTACGGGCGGGAACTATGGCTACACCTTC

v_call: TRBV12-3/TRBV12-4
clone_size: many
j_call: TRBJ1-6
d_call: TRBD1
cdr3_aa: CASSSSGTVNSPLHF
cdr3_nt: TGTGCCAGCAGTTCCTCCGGGACAGTAAATTCACCCCTCCACTTT

v_call: TRBV7-8
clone_size: many
j_call: TRBJ2-3
d_call: TRBD1
cdr3_aa: CASSAGQVGGRQYF
cdr3_nt: TGTGCCAGCAGCGCCGGACAGGTTGGGGGAAGGCAGTATTTT

v_call: TRBV24-1
clone_size: many
j_call: TRBJ2-1
d_call: TRBD1
cdr3_aa: CATSETGAVDNEQFF
cdr3_nt: TGTGCCACCAGTGAGACAGGGGCAGTGGACAATGAGCAGTTCTTC

v_call: TRBV12-3/TRBV12-4
clone_size: NA
j_call: TRBJ2-5
d_call: NA
cdr3_aa: CASSPIWDGESQETQYF
cdr3_nt: TGTGCCAGCAGTCCGATCTGGGACGGAGAGTCCCAAGAGACCCAGTACTTC

v_call: TRBV10-2
clone_size: many
j_call: TRBJ2-3
d_call: NA
cdr3_aa: CASKSGPSTDTQYF
cdr3_nt: TGCGCCAGCAAATCGGGACCGAGCACAGATACGCAGTATTTT

v_call: TRBV24-1
clone_size: many
j_call: TRBJ2-7
d_call: NA
cdr3_aa: CATSDNYRVYEQYF
cdr3_nt: TGTGCCACCAGTGACAACTATAGGGTCTACGAGCAGTACTTC

v_call: TRBV6-6
clone_size: many
j_call: TRBJ1-2
d_call: NA
cdr3_aa: CASSYGVRRDYGYTF
cdr3_nt: TGTGCCAGCAGTTACGGGGTCCGGAGGGACTATGGCTACACCTTC

v_call: TRBV28
clone_size: many
j_call: TRBJ2-7
d_call: TRBD2
cdr3_aa: CASSFSTSGAYEQYF
cdr3_nt: TGTGCCAGCAGTTTCTCGACTAGCGGGGCTTACGAGCAGTACTTC

v_call: TRBV20-1
clone_size: many
j_call: TRBJ2-1
d_call: TRBD2
cdr3_aa: CSARALTSGVYNEQFF
cdr3_nt: TGCAGTGCTAGAGCCCTTACTAGCGGGGTATACAATGAGCAGTTCTTC

v_call: TRBV7-2
clone_size: many
j_call: TRBJ2-3
d_call: TRBD1
cdr3_aa: CASSFAGTGSTDTQYF
cdr3_nt: TGTGCCAGCAGCTTTGCCGGGACAGGAAGCACAGATACGCAGTATTTT

v_call: TRBV6-5
clone_size: many
j_call: TRBJ1-2
d_call: TRBD1
cdr3_aa: CASSATGGEGGYTF
cdr3_nt: TGTGCCAGCAGTGCAACAGGGGGGGAAGGTGGCTACACCTTC

v_call: TRBV27
clone_size: many
j_call: TRBJ1-2
d_call: NA
cdr3_aa: CASSERQIKGGGYTF
cdr3_nt: TGTGCCAGCAGTGAAAGACAGATAAAAGGCGGTGGCTACACCTTC

v_call: TRBV12-3/TRBV12-4
clone_size: many
j_call: TRBJ1-5
d_call: TRBD1
cdr3_aa: CASGPRTGGGSNQPQHF
cdr3_nt: TGTGCCAGTGGGCCTCGGACAGGGGGTGGAAGCAATCAGCCCCAGCATTTT